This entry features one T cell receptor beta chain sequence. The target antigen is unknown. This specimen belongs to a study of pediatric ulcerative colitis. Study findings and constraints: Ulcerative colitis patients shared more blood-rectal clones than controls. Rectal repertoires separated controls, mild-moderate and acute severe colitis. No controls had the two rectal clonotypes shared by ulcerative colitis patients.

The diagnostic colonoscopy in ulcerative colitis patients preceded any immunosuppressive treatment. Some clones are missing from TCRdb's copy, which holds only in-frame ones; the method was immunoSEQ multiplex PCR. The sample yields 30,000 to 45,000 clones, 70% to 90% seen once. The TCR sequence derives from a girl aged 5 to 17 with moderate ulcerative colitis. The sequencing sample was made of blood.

CDR3 protein: CASSAFGDAQPQHF. The DNA of the CDR3 is TGTGCCAGCAGCGCTTTCGGGGATGCTCAGCCCCAGCATTTT. V and J are TRBV9 and TRBJ1-5; D remains unclear. Looked up from germline, CDR1 is SGDLS and CDR2 is YYNGEE. Trimming took 3 bases from V and 6 from J, leaving 13 bases between them. This CDR3 has 14 residues.